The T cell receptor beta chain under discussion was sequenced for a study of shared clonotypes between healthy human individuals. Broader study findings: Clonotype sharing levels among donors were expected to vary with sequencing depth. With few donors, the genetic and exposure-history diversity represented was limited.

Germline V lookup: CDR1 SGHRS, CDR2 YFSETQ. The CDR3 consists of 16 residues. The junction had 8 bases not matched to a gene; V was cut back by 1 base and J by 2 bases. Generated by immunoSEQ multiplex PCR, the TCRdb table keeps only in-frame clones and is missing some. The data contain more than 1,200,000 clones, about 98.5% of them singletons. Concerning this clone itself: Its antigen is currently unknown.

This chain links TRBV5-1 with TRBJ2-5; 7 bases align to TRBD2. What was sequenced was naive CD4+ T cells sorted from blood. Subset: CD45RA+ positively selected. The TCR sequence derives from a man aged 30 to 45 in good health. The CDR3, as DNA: TGCGCCAGCAGCTTGAGCTTCCGGACTAGACAAGAGACCCAGTACTTC. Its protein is CASSLSFRTRQETQYF.